The 7 T cell receptor beta chains listed next were all sequenced from one sample in a study of shared clonotypes between healthy human individuals. Sequencing was performed with immunoSEQ multiplex PCR; in TCRdb, only in-frame clones are kept and a portion is missing. The data contain about 490,000 clones, about three quarters of them singletons. The specimen sequenced was PBMCs. These receptors originate from a woman in her 40s in good health. Some clones in this sample may be carry-over from other donors' samples.

J is TRBJ1-1 and V is TRBV7-9; the D gene is possibly TRBD1 (6 bases). This CDR3 is 13 amino acids long. Trimming left V 2 bases short and J 3 bases short, with 7 bases between. Germline V CDR1 and CDR2: SEHNR, FQNEAQ (reference sequence). The CDR3, as DNA: TGTGCCAGCAGCTTAAAGGGGGACACTGAAGCTTTCTTT. Translation gives CASSLKGDTEAFF.

The chain uses TRBV9 and TRBJ2-3; 12 bases are shared with TRBD1. V shed 4 bases and J 4 bases; nucleotides not matched to a gene: 4. The V gene's germline CDR1 is SGDLS and CDR2 YYNGEE. This CDR3 has 15 residues. CDR3 region: CASSLGTGGPDTQYF. In DNA, the CDR3 is TGTGCCAGCAGCCTAGGGACAGGGGGCCCAGATACGCAGTATTTT.

This clone was counted a few times. The chain has TRBV30 and TRBJ1-5, with 8 bases matching TRBD1. The CDR3 spans 13 residues. Germline values: CDR1 GTSNPN, CDR2 SVGIG (reference sequence). The trim removed 2 bases at V and 8 bases at J, leaving 5 bases unmatched. This chain's CDR3 is CAWSQGALEPQHF. The DNA of the CDR3 is TGTGCCTGGAGTCAGGGGGCCCTAGAGCCCCAGCATTTT.

The CDR3 region has the DNA TGTGCCAGCAGCCCTTCCCGGGACAGGCCCTACGAGCAGTACTTC. Amino acids: CASSPSRDRPYEQYF. This rearrangement joins TRBV7-2 to TRBJ2-7, with 8 bases lining up with TRBD1. The junction had 8 bases not matched to a gene; V was cut back by 5 bases and J by 2 bases. Germline V gives CDR1 SGHTA, CDR2 FQGNSA. The CDR3 extends over 15 amino acids.

J is TRBJ1-2 and V is TRBV2; D may be TRBD1 (6 bases). V lost 5 bases and J 2 bases, leaving 12 bases between the germline ends. Germline V gene sequence: CDR1 SNHLY, CDR2 FYNNEI. CDR3 length: 14 residues. The CDR3 loop is CASSPRRGNYGYTF. In nucleotides, the CDR3 is TGTGCCAGCAGTCCTCGGAGGGGGAACTATGGCTACACCTTC.

The J gene is TRBJ1-2, the V gene TRBV10-3, with TRBD1 matching over 8 bases. The V gene's germline CDR1 is ENHRY and CDR2 SYGVKD. V gave up 3 bases and J gave up 4 bases; unmatched junction bases: 7. The CDR3 totals 15 residues. The CDR3 sequence: CAISDRGPLGYGYTF. The CDR3 DNA reads as TGTGCCATCAGTGACAGGGGGCCTTTGGGCTATGGCTACACCTTC.

The chain is built from TRBV11-2 and TRBJ2-1, with a possible D match to TRBD2 (6 bases). Germline loops: CDR1 SGHAT, CDR2 FQNNGV. This CDR3 contains 13 residues. The V end lost 3 bases, the J end lost 7 bases, and 10 bases lay between the germline ends. CDR3 loop: CASSLGGLNEQFF. CDR3 DNA sequence: TGTGCCAGCAGCTTGGGGGGTTTGAATGAGCAGTTCTTC.